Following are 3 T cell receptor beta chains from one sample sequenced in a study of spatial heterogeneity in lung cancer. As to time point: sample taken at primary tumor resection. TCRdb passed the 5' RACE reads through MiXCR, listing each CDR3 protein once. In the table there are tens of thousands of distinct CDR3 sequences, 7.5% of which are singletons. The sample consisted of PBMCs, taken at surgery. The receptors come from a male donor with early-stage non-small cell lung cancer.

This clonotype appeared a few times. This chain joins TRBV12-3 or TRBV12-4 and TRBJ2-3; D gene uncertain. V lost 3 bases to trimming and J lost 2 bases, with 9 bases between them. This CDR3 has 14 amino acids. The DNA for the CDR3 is TGTGCCAGCAGTTTCGGCACGTACACAGATACGCAGTATTTT. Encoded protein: CASSFGTYTDTQYF.

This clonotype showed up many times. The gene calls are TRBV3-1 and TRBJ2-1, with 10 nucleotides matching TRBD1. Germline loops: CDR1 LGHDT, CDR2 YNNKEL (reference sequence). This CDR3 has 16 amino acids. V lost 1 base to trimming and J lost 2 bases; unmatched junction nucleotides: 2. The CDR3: CASSQATGGAYNEQFF. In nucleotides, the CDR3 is TGTGCCAGCAGCCAAGCGACAGGGGGCGCCTACAATGAGCAGTTCTTC.

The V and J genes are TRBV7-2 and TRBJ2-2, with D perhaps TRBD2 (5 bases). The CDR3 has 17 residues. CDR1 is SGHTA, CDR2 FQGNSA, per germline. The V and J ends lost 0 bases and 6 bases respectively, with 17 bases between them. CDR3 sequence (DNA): TGTGCCAGCAGCTTAGCGCACGGGAATATAAAACCCGGGGAGCTGTTTTTT. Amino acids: CASSLAHGNIKPGELFF.